This TCR beta chain was documented in a study of blood T cell repertoires in COVID-19. Turning to the study itself: Acute and convalescent COVID-19 specimens originated in the United States, Italy and Spain. T cells, B-cell-depleted T cells, or PBMCs supplied cDNA or gDNA.

Unmatched junction bases numbered 3, after V lost 4 bases and J lost 7 bases. Germline V lookup: CDR1 MGHDK, CDR2 SYGVNS. The CDR3 loop spans 15 amino acids. In the authors' methods: Reference gene primer amplification gave estimated nucleated cell counts. Assay used: immunoSEQ multiplex PCR; TCRdb lists only in-frame clones, some missing. That table gives V, J and clone size, and the DNA gave D and trimming. This table has 65,000 to 95,000 clones, roughly 89% appearing once. Sequencing used peripheral blood. The chain combines TRBV25-1 with TRBJ1-6; 11 positions match TRBD1. The sequence was collected from a man older than 75 with acute or convalescent COVID-19. CDR3 nucleotides: TGTGCCAGCAGTGCCCGGGACAGGGGGAATTCACCCCTCCACTTT. This gives the protein CASSARDRGNSPLHF.